This T cell receptor (beta chain) came from a study of vaccination effects on CD4 cells after COVID-19. Turning to the study itself: All study participants received two doses of BNT162b2 or mRNA-1273 vaccine. The study, taken as a whole, reports: After vaccination of healthy people, only 1 of 255 vaccine-induced clones cross-reacted with common cold coronaviruses. Long after vaccination, the clones induced by infection and by vaccine shrank markedly in size.

TCRdb keeps only in-frame clones here, not all; method: immunoSEQ multiplex PCR. The sample holds tens of thousands of clones, about 71% seen once. Notes on this clone: Its antigen remains unknown.

Antigen-specific CD4+ T cells were expanded (with viral peptide pools) by the ViraFEST assay ahead of sequencing. Subsequent to approximately 9 days of culture, CD4+ T cells were isolated. According to the study, vaccine recipients showed no prior SARS-CoV-2 infection and negative nucleocapsid antibodies. Half of the medium was exchanged for IL-2 medium on both days 3 and 7. This clonotype was obtained from a human donor who received a COVID-19 vaccine. Sequenced here: CD4+ T cells from PBMCs cultured with HCoV-OC43 spike peptides, sampled before COVID-19 vaccination. As to subset: HCoV-OC43 spike overlapping peptide pool stimulation.

CDR3 in DNA: TGTGCCAGCAGTGATTACGGAACTTATGGCTACACCTTC. Amino acids: CASSDYGTYGYTF. The rearrangement links TRBV6-1 to TRBJ1-2; no firm D call. The CDR3 loop spans 13 amino acids. The V end lost 3 bases, the J end lost 5 bases, and 10 bases lay between the germline ends. Germline V gene sequence: CDR1 MNHNS, CDR2 SASEGT.